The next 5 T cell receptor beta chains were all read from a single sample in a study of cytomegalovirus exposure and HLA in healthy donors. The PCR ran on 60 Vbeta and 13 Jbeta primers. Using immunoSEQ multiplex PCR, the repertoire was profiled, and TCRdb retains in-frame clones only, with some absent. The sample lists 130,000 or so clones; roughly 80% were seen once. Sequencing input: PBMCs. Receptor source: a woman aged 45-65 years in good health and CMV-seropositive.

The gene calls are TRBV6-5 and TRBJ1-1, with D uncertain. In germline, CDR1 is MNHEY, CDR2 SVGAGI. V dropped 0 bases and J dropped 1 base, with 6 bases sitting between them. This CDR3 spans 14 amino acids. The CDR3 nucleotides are TGTGCCAGCAGTTACTCGCCGGGGAACACTGAAGCTTTCTTT. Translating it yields CASSYSPGNTEAFF.

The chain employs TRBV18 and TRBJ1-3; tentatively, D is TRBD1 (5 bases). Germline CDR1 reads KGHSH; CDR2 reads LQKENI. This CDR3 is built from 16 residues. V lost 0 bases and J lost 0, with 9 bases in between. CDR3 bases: TGTGCCAGCTCACCACCGGGCAGGGACTCTGGAAACACCATATATTTT. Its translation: CASSPPGRDSGNTIYF.

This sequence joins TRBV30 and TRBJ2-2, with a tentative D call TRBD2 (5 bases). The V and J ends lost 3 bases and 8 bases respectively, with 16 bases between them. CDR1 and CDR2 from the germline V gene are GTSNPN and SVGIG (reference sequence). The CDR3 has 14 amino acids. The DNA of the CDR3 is TGTGCCTGGAGCGAAGGACTTGTTGTTGGGGAGCTGTTTTTT. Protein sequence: CAWSEGLVVGELFF.

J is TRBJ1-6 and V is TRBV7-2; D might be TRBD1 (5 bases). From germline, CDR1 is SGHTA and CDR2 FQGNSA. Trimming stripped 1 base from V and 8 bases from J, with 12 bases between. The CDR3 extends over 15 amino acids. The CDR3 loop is CASSLEVRAYSPLHF. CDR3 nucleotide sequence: TGTGCCAGCAGCTTAGAGGTCAGGGCCTATTCACCCCTCCACTTT.

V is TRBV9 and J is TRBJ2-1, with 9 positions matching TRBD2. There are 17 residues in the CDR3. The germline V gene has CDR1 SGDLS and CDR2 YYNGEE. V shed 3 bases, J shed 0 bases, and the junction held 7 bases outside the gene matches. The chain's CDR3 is CASSATSGPSSYNEQFF. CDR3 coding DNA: TGTGCCAGCAGCGCAACTAGCGGGCCAAGCTCCTACAATGAGCAGTTCTTC. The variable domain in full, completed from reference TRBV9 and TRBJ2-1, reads DSGVTQTPKHLITATGQRVTLRCSPRSGDLSVYWYQQSLDQGLQFLIQYYNGEERAKGNILERFSAQQFPDLHSELNLSSLELGDSALYFCASSATSGPSSYNEQFFGPGTRLTVL.